Described below is a single T cell receptor beta chain sequence and its context. V shed 7 bases and J shed 3 bases, with 22 bases lying between them. Looked up from germline, CDR1 is LNHDA and CDR2 is SQIVND (reference sequence). The CDR3 sequence is 18 residues long. Clones were sequenced by immunoSEQ multiplex PCR, and TCRdb holds only the in-frame ones, with some missing. This sample has around 60,000 clones, with around 90% found just once. This entry comes from a study of T cell changes during pregnancy in multiple sclerosis. J is TRBJ2-6 and V is TRBV19; TRBD2 might be the D (6 bases). The clonotype originates from a female donor in good health, enrolled as a control in a pregnancy study. The sample was CD4+ T cells from peripheral blood mononuclear cells, taken after pregnancy. CDR3 bases: TGTGCCAGTACCCTGAGCGGTGGCGGGGTCTTTGGGGCCAACGTCCTGACTTTC. Its translation: CASTLSGGGVFGANVLTF. The whole variable domain, filled in from reference TRBV19 and TRBJ2-6, reads DGGITQSPKYLFRKEGQNVTLSCEQNLNHDAMYWYRQDPGQGLRLIYYSQIVNDFQKGDIAEGYSVSREKKESFPLTVTSAQKNPTAFYLCASTLSGGGVFGANVLTFGAGSRLTVL.